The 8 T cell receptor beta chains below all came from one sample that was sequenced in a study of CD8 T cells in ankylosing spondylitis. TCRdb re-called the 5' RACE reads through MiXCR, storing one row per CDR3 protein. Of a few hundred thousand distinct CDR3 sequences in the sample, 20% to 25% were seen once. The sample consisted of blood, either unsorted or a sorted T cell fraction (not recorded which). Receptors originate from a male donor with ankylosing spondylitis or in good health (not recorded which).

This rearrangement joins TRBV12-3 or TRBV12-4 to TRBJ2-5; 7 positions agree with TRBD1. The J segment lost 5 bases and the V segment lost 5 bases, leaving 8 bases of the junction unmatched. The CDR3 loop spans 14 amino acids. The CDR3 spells CASSAPGQRETQYF. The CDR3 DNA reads TGTGCCAGCAGTGCCCCGGGACAGCGGGAGACCCAGTACTTC.

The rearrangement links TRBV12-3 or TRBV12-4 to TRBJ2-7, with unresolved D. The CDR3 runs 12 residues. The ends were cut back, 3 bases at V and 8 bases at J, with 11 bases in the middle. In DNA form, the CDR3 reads TGTGCCAGCAGTTTTACCCAGGTCCAGCAGTACTTC. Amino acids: CASSFTQVQQYF.

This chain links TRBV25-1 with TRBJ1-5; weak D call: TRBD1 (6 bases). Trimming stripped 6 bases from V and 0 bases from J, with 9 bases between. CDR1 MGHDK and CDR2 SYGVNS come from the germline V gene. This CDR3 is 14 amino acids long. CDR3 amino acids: CASSGGGSNQPQHF. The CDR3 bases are TGTGCCAGCAGCGGAGGGGGTAGCAATCAGCCCCAGCATTTT.

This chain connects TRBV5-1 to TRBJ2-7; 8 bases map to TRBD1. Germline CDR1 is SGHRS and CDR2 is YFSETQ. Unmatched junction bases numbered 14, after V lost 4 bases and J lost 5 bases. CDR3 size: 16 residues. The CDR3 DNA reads TGCGCCAGCAGCCCCACGCCGACAGGGGTTCCCCACGAGCAGTACTTC. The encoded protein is CASSPTPTGVPHEQYF.

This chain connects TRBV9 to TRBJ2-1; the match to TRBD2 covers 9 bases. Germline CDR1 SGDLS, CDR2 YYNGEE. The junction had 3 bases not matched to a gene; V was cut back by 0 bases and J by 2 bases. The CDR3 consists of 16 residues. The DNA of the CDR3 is TGTGCCAGCAGCGTAGCGAGCGGGGGGACCTACAATGAGCAGTTCTTC. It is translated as CASSVASGGTYNEQFF.

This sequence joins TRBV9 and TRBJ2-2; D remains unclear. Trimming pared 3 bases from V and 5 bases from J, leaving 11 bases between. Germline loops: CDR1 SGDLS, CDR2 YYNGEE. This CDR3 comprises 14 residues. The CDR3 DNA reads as TGTGCCAGCAGCGCTAAACCCGGTACCGGGGAGCTGTTTTTT. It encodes CASSAKPGTGELFF. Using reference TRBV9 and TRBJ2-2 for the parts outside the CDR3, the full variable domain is DSGVTQTPKHLITATGQRVTLRCSPRSGDLSVYWYQQSLDQGLQFLIQYYNGEERAKGNILERFSAQQFPDLHSELNLSSLELGDSALYFCASSAKPGTGELFFGEGSRLTVL.

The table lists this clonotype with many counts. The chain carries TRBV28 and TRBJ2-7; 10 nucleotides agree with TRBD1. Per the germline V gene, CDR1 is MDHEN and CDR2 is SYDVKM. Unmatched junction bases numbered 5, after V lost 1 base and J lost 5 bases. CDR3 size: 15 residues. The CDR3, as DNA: TGTGCCAGCAGTTTATTTGGGACAGGGGTCCACGAGCAGTACTTC. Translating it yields CASSLFGTGVHEQYF.

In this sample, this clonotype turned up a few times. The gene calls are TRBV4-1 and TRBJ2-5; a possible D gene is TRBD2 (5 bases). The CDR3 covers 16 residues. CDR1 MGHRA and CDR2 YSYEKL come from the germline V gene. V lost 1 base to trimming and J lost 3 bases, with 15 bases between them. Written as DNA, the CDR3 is TGCGCCAGCAGCCAAGTTGAGGGTCCGGTGGAAGAGACCCAGTACTTC. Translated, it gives CASSQVEGPVEETQYF.